These T cell receptor beta chains were read from a single sample in a study of T cell responses to AZD1222 COVID-19 vaccine. Assay used: immunoSEQ multiplex PCR; TCRdb lists only in-frame clones, some missing. The sample has tens of thousands of clones, approximately 83% seen once; the top ten hold around 16%. This sample comprised peripheral blood, obtained on day 0 of AZD1222 vaccination. The receptors come from an adult in good health. The CDR3 runs from the conserved cysteine through the conserved F or W. D genes are given only for firm matches. Rows give clone size only sometimes, using once, few, many, or a class for an expanded clone.

D	V	J	size	CDR3	DNA
TRBD1	TRBV12-3/TRBV12-4	TRBJ2-7	NA	CASGGQSYEQYF	TGTGCCAGCGGGGGACAGTCCTACGAGCAGTACTTC
NA	TRBV2	TRBJ1-5	NA	CASSQTFGVSNQPQHF	TGTGCCAGCAGCCAAACCTTCGGGGTTAGCAATCAGCCCCAGCATTTT
NA	TRBV9	TRBJ1-2	NA	CASSVDAGGYGYTF	TGTGCCAGCAGCGTAGATGCGGGGGGCTATGGCTACACCTTC
TRBD1	TRBV19	TRBJ2-2	NA	CASRQGTDTGELFF	TGTGCCAGTAGACAGGGGACGGACACCGGGGAGCTGTTTTTT
NA	TRBV5-4	TRBJ2-3	NA	CASSLGTFLNTDTQYF	TGTGCCAGCAGTCTTGGGACGTTTTTAAACACAGATACGCAGTATTTT
TRBD1	TRBV11-2	TRBJ2-7	once	CASSADRASYEQYF	TGTGCCAGCAGCGCCGACAGGGCATCCTACGAGCAGTACTTC
NA	TRBV28	TRBJ1-4	NA	CASSLAGYREKLFF	TGTGCCAGCAGTTTAGCAGGATACCGAGAAAAACTGTTTTTT
NA	TRBV6-5	TRBJ1-2	NA	CASRRDNNYGYTF	TGTGCCAGCAGACGGGACAATAACTATGGCTACACCTTC
NA	TRBV2	TRBJ2-5	NA	CASGRGVGGQETQYF	TGTGCCAGCGGACGCGGCGTCGGGGGCCAAGAGACCCAGTACTTC
NA	TRBV11-3	TRBJ2-3	few	CASSLGLDIRTDTQYF	TGTGCCAGCAGCTTAGGCTTAGACATACGCACAGATACGCAGTATTTT
NA	TRBV7-2	TRBJ1-6	NA	CASSLSRETSPLHF	TGTGCCAGCAGCTTATCAAGGGAGACTTCACCCCTCCACTTT
NA	TRBV9	TRBJ2-7	few	CASSESQEGGQYF	TGTGCCAGCAGCGAAAGTCAAGAGGGCGGGCAGTACTTC
NA	TRBV29-1	TRBJ2-7	NA	CSVLQGEQYF	TGCAGCGTACTTCAGGGGGAGCAGTACTTC
NA	TRBV5-1	TRBJ2-2	NA	CASSLDRGELFF	TGCGCCAGCAGCTTGGATCGCGGGGAGCTGTTTTTT
NA	TRBV2	TRBJ2-1	NA	CASSGWGHEQFF	TGTGCCAGCAGTGGATGGGGGCATGAGCAGTTCTTC
NA	TRBV10-3	TRBJ2-3	NA	CAISESGGSTDTQYF	TGTGCCATCAGTGAGTCTGGGGGCAGCACAGATACGCAGTATTTT